These T cell receptor beta chains were read from a single sample in a study of blood T cell repertoires in COVID-19. The method was immunoSEQ multiplex PCR; TCRdb's version includes in-frame clones alone and lacks a portion of them. The sample includes about 260,000 clones, around 90% of them seen just once. Sequences were obtained from PBMCs or T cells enriched from blood (not recorded which). The receptors shown here come from a man between 50 and 59 years old who had been exposed to COVID-19. CDR3s include the opening cysteine and the closing phenylalanine or tryptophan. A D gene is named only where the DNA matches it firmly. Clone size is shown for a subset of rows, as once, few, many or a class of expanded clone.

clone_size j_call d_call v_call cdr3_nt cdr3_aa
- TRBJ1-6 TRBD1 TRBV9 TGTGCCAGCAGCCAACGGGGCAGGGGGGATTCACCCCTCCACTTT CASSQRGRGDSPLHF
- TRBJ1-4 TRBD1 TRBV28 TGTGCCAGCAGTTTCTCTACAGGGGTGGGTAATGAAAAACTGTTTTTT CASSFSTGVGNEKLFF
- TRBJ2-2 - TRBV28 TGTGCCAGCAGTTCAGGGGCTGTGAACACCGGGGAGCTGTTTTTT CASSSGAVNTGELFF
- TRBJ1-5 - TRBV6-4 TGTGCCAGCACGGGAATATGGAATCAGCCCCAGCATTTT CASTGIWNQPQHF
- TRBJ2-1 TRBD2 TRBV28 TGTGCCAGCAGTTCTGCTCTCACTAGCGGGAGGGTTGGAAATGAGCAGTTCTTC CASSSALTSGRVGNEQFF
- TRBJ1-2 - TRBV12-3/TRBV12-4 TGTGCCAGCAGCTTCGCAGGGCTTGGCTACACCTTC CASSFAGLGYTF
- TRBJ2-1 - TRBV11-2 TGTGCCAGCAGCCCGAGACTCTTCTCCTACAATGAGCAGTTCTTC CASSPRLFSYNEQFF
- TRBJ1-5 TRBD1 TRBV2 TGTGCCAGCAGCCTATCCGGGACAGAAACTAATCAGCCCCAGCATTTT CASSLSGTETNQPQHF
- TRBJ1-1 TRBD1 TRBV2 TGTGCCAGCAGTGGGCGGACAGGGAGAACTGAAGCTTTCTTT CASSGRTGRTEAFF
- TRBJ1-2 - TRBV6-5 TGTGCCAGCACCCGTCAGGGAAGTACCAACTATGGCTACACCTTC CASTRQGSTNYGYTF
- TRBJ2-6 - TRBV5-5 TGTGCCAGCAGCCCTTCGGGTGTTCCCGGGGCCAACGTCCTGACTTTC CASSPSGVPGANVLTF
- TRBJ1-6 - TRBV5-1 TGCGCCAGCAGCTTGGAAATCCTATATAATTCACCCCTCCACTTT CASSLEILYNSPLHF
once TRBJ1-2 - TRBV18 TGTGCCAGCTCACCTAGAGGCCCGGGGGCTAACTATGGCTACACCTTC CASSPRGPGANYGYTF
- TRBJ1-2 - TRBV5-8 TGTGCCAGCAGCTTGTTTCGTCAGGGGTACGGCTACACCTTC CASSLFRQGYGYTF
- TRBJ2-5 TRBD2 TRBV5-1 TGCGCCAGCAGCAAAAGGCTAGCGGAAGAGACCCAGTACTTC CASSKRLAEETQYF
- TRBJ2-3 - TRBV6-6 TGTGCCAGCAGCCGAACTACCCCACCCACAGATACGCAGTATTTT CASSRTTPPTDTQYF
- TRBJ1-1 - TRBV5-1 TGCGCCAGCAGCAAGACGAGAGGGACTGAAGCTTTCTTT CASSKTRGTEAFF
- TRBJ1-2 - TRBV28 TGTGCCAGCAGTTTACCAACTACCTACTATGGCTACACCTTC CASSLPTTYYGYTF
- TRBJ2-7 TRBD2 TRBV14 TGTGCCAGCAGCCAAAGGACTAGCGGGGGTGCCTACGAGCAGTACTTC CASSQRTSGGAYEQYF
- TRBJ2-2 - TRBV18 TGTGCCAGCTCACCTATCGGGGTGTACACCGGGGAGCTGTTTTTT CASSPIGVYTGELFF
- TRBJ1-1 - TRBV24-1 TGTGCCACCAGTGATTCTAGGCTAACTGAAGCTTTCTTT CATSDSRLTEAFF
once TRBJ1-2 - TRBV5-6 TGTGCCAGCAGCTTCAGGGGAGCTAACTATGGCTACACCTTC CASSFRGANYGYTF
- TRBJ1-1 - TRBV27 TGTGCCAGCAGTTTACGTCAGGCGAACACTGAAGCTTTCTTT CASSLRQANTEAFF
- TRBJ2-1 - TRBV5-1 TGCGCCAGCAGCCTAAGTCCCAGGGATCCTGTCTACAATGAGCAGTTCTTC CASSLSPRDPVYNEQFF
- TRBJ1-2 - TRBV27 TGTGCCAGCAGTTTAAGGAGGAGGGCTAACTATGGCTACACCTTC CASSLRRRANYGYTF
few TRBJ1-6 - TRBV9 TGTGCCAGCAGCGTAGAGAGCTCCTATAATTCACCCCTCCACTTT CASSVESSYNSPLHF
- TRBJ2-2 TRBD1 TRBV29-1 TGCAGCGTTGGGGGCCCACAGGGGCCCGACACCGGGGAGCTGTTTTTT CSVGGPQGPDTGELFF
- TRBJ2-1 - TRBV5-1 TGCGCCAGCAGCTTGGATGGACATACTCAGTTCTTC CASSLDGHTQFF
- TRBJ1-2 - TRBV5-4 TGTGCCACCCGCCATCCCGGGGATCCCTATGGCTACACCTTC CATRHPGDPYGYTF
- TRBJ2-7 - TRBV28 TGTGCCAGCAGGCAGGCCTACGAGCAGTACTTC CASRQAYEQYF
- TRBJ1-1 - TRBV6-5 TGTGCCAGCAGTTACTCCCCGTCAGGGGTAAACACTGAAGCTTTCTTT CASSYSPSGVNTEAFF
- TRBJ2-7 TRBD2 TRBV6-5 TGTGCCAGCAGTTGGGCGGGGGGTCTCAGCTCCTACGAGCAGTACTTC CASSWAGGLSSYEQYF
- TRBJ1-1 - TRBV5-1 TGCGCCAGCAGCTTGGTCCCTTCAAGGACAAACACTGAAGCTTTCTTT CASSLVPSRTNTEAFF
- TRBJ1-2 - TRBV27 TGTGCCAGCAGCCGGGCAGGACAGTTTAACTATGGCTACACCTTC CASSRAGQFNYGYTF
once TRBJ1-5 - TRBV5-6 TGTGCCAGCAGCTTGGGTCGGGGAAGGGGACTCAATCAGCCCCAGCATTTT CASSLGRGRGLNQPQHF
- TRBJ2-1 TRBD2 TRBV11-2 TGTGCCACCCGGGGGGAGGGCCCCTACAATGAGCAGTTCTTC CATRGEGPYNEQFF
- TRBJ2-3 TRBD2 TRBV4-2 TGTGCCAGCAGCCAAGTAGCGGGGCACACAGATACGCAGTATTTT CASSQVAGHTDTQYF
- TRBJ1-1 TRBD1 TRBV6-1 TGTGCCAGCAGTGAGAGAGGGACAGGCAACACTGAAGCTTTCTTT CASSERGTGNTEAFF
- TRBJ2-7 - TRBV5-1 TGCGCCAGCAGCTTGCAGGGAAGCTCCTACGAGCAGTACTTC CASSLQGSSYEQYF
- TRBJ2-4 - TRBV5-1 TGCGCCAGCAGAGAGGGCTCAAACACCCTAATTCAGTACTTC CASREGSNTLIQYF
- TRBJ1-4 - TRBV27 TGTGCCAGCAGTTCCGACAAGTATGAAAAACTGTTTTTT CASSSDKYEKLFF
- TRBJ2-3 TRBD2 TRBV29-1 TGCAGCGTGGCGAAGACTAGCGGGAGCGCAGATACGCAGTATTTT CSVAKTSGSADTQYF
- TRBJ2-7 TRBD1 TRBV5-4 TGTGCCAGCAGTAGAGGGACAGCCAGCTCCTACGAGCAGTACTTC CASSRGTASSYEQYF
- TRBJ1-2 TRBD1 TRBV6-5 TGTGCCAGCAGGGGACAGGACAACTATGGCTACACCTTC CASRGQDNYGYTF
- TRBJ1-4 - TRBV5-6 TGTGCCAGCAGCTTCTTGCGAGGGAATGAAAAACTGTTTTTT CASSFLRGNEKLFF
- TRBJ2-5 - TRBV9 TGTGCCAGCAGCGTTGAGCCGGTGGAGACCCAGTACTTC CASSVEPVETQYF
- TRBJ2-2 - TRBV7-3 TGTGCCAGCAGCTCCACCGAGAGAAGAGCGACCGGGGAGCTGTTTTTT CASSSTERRATGELFF
few TRBJ1-4 - TRBV5-1 TGCGCCAGCAGCTTGGACAGGGTGGGTGAAAAACTGTTTTTT CASSLDRVGEKLFF
- TRBJ1-2 - TRBV30 TGTGCCTGGACAGGGAACTATGGCTACACCTTC CAWTGNYGYTF
- TRBJ1-2 - TRBV19 TGTGCCAGTAGTATGGGGCAGGGCTATGGCTACACCTTC CASSMGQGYGYTF
- TRBJ2-2 TRBD1 TRBV24-1 TGTGCCACCAGTGATTCCTCAGGGGGCTCCGTCACCGGGGAGCTGTTTTTT CATSDSSGGSVTGELFF
- TRBJ1-1 - TRBV19 TGTGCCAGTAGTATAGGGGGACTCTCCACTGAAGCTTTCTTT CASSIGGLSTEAFF
- TRBJ1-2 - TRBV27 TGTGCCAGCAGTTTAAGAGGGTATCTAGGGGGCTACACCTTC CASSLRGYLGGYTF
- TRBJ2-2 - TRBV29-1 TGCAGTGCCTTCAAACCGGACACCGGGGAGCTGTTTTTT CSAFKPDTGELFF